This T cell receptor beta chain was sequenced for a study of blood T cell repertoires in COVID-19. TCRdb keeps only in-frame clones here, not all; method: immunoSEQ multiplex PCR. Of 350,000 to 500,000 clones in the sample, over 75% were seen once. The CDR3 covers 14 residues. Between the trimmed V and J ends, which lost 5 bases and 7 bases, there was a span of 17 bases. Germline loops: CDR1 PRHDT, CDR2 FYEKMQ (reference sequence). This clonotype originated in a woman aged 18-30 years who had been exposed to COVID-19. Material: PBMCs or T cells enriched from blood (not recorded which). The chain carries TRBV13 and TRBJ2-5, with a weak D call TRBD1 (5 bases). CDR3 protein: CASSPPHQGLTQYF. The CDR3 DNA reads TGTGCCAGCAGCCCACCCCACCAGGGCCTGACCCAGTACTTC.